In this sample, the clone carrying this TCR beta chain turned up a few times. Its matching antigen is unknown. The data were obtained in a study of shared clonotypes between healthy human individuals. This CDR3 has 14 amino acids. J was trimmed by 1 base and V by 8 bases; bases with no gene match: 5. CDR1 is LNHNV and CDR2 is YYDKDF in the germline V gene (reference sequence). The study's findings and limits: Incompleteness in sorted-subset sequencing, despite large depth, was shown by rarefaction.

Clones were sequenced by immunoSEQ multiplex PCR, and TCRdb holds only the in-frame ones, with some missing. The table has some 89,000 clones, 65% to 70% seen once. J is TRBJ1-1 and V is TRBV15; 9 bases align to TRBD1. The TCR comes from a man aged 25-45 years in good health. Material for sequencing was memory CD8+ T cells sorted from blood. The subset denotes: CD45RO+ cells pooled with CCR7-negative TemRA cells. The CDR3 DNA reads as TGTGCCACCTGGGGACAGGGATCGAACACTGAAGCTTTCTTT. Translating it yields CATWGQGSNTEAFF.